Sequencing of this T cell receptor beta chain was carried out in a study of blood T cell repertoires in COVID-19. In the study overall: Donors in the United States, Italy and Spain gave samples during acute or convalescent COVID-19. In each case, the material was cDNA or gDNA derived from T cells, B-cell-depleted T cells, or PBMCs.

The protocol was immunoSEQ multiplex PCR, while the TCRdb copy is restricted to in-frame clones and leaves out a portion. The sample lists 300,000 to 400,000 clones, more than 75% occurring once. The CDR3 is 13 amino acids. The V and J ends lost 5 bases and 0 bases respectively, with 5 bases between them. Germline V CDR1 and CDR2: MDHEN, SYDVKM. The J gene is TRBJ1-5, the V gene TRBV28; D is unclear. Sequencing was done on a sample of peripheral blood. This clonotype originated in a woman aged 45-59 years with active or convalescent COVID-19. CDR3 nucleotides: TGTGCCAGCAGTCGTAATAGCAATCAGCCCCAGCATTTT. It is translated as CASSRNSNQPQHF.